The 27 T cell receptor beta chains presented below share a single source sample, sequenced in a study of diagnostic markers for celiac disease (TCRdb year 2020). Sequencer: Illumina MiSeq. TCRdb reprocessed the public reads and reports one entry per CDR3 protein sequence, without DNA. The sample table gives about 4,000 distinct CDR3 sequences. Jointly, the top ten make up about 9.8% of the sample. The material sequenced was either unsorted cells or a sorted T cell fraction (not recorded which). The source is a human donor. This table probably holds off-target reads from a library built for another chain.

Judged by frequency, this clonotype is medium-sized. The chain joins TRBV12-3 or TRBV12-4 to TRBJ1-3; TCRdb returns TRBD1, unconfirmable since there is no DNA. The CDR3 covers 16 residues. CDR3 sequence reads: CASSLGQGPSGNTIYF.

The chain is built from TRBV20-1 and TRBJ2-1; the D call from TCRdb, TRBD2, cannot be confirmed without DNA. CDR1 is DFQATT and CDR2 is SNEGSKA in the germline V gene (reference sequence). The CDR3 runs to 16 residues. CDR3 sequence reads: CGARGGLVGGKVEQFF.

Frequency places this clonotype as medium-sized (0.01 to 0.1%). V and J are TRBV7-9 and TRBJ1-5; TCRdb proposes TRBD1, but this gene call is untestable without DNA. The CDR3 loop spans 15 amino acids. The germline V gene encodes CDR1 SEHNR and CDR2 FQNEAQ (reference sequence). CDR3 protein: CASSLGDGFNQPQHF. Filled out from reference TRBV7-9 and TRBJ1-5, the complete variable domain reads DTGVSQNPRHKITKRGQNVTFRCDPISEHNRLYWYRQTLGQGPEFLTYFQNEAQLEKSRLLSDRFSAERPKGSFSTLEIQRTEQGDSAMYLCASSLGDGFNQPQHFGDGTRLSIL.

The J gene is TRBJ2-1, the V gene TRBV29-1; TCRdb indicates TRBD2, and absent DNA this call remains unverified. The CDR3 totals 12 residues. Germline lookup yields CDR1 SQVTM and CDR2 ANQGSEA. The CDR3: CSVYLAGGRAFF.

The CDR3 sequence: CASSIAGQGADTQYF. The rearrangement uses TRBV28 and TRBJ2-3; the D call of TRBD1 rests on TCRdb alone, since no DNA is present to check it. Per germline, CDR1 MDHEN and CDR2 SYDVKM. The CDR3 has 15 residues.

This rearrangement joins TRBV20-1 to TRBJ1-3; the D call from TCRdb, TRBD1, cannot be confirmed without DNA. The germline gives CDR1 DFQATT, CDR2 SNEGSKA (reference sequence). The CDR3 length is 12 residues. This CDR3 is CSAKGPGNTIYF.

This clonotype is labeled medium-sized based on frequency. The CDR3 loop is CAISWDSQNTEAFF. The chain joins TRBV10-3 to TRBJ1-1. Germline values: CDR1 ENHRY, CDR2 SYGVKD. There are 14 residues in the CDR3.

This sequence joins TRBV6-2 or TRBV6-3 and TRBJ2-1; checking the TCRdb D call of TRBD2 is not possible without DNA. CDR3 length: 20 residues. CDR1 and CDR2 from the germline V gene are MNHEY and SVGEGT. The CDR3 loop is CASSTTGTSGTLSSYNEQFF.

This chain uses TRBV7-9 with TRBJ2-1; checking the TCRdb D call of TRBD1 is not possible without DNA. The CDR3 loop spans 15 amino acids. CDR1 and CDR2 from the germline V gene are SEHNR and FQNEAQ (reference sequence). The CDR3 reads CASSSTLGQENEQFF.

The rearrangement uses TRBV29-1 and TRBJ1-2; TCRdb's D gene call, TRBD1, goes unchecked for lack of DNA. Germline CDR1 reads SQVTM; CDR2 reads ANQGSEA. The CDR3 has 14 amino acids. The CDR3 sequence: CSVEDVPRWYGYTF.

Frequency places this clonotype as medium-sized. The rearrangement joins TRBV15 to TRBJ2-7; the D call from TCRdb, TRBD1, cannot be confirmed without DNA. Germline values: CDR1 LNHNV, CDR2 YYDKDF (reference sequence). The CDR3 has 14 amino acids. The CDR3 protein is CATSRNRGRYEQYF.

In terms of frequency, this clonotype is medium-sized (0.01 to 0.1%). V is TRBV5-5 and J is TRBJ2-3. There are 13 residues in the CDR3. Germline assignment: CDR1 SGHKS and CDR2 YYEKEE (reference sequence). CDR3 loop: CASSFPHTDTQYF.

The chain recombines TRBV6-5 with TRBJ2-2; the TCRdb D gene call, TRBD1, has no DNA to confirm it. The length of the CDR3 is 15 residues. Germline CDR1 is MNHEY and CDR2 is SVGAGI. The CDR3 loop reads CASSYELPGTGELFF.

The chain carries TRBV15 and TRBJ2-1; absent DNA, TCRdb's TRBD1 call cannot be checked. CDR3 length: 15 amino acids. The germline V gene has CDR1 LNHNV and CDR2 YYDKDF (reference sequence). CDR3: CATARTGNSYNEQFF.

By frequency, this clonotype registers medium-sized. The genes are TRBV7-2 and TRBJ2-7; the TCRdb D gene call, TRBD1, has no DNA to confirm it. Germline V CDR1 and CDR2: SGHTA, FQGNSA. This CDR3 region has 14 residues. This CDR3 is CASSLSPGAYEQYF.

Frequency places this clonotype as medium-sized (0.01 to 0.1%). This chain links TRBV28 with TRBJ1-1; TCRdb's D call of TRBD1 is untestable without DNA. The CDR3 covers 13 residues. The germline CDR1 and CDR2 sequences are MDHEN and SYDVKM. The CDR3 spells CASSRLQGSEAFF.

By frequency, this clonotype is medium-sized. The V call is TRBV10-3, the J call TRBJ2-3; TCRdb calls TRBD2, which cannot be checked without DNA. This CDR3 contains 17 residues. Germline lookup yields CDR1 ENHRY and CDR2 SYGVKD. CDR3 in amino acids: CAISVVWARIRTDTQYF.

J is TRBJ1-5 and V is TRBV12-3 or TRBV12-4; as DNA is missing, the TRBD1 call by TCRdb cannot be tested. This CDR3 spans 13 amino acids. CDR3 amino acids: CASRGQSNQPQHF.

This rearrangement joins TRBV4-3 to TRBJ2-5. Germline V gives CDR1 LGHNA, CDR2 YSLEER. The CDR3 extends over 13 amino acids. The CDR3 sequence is CASSQVAAETQYF.

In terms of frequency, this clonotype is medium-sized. The CDR3 sequence: CASSLGSSREGEKLFF. The chain couples TRBV5-1 to TRBJ1-4; there is no DNA to check the TCRdb D call of TRBD1. Germline V lookup: CDR1 SGHRS, CDR2 YFSETQ. This CDR3 has 16 amino acids.

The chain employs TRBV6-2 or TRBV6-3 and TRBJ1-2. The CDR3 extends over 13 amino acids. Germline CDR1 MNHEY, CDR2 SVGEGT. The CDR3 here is CASRRTANYGYTF.

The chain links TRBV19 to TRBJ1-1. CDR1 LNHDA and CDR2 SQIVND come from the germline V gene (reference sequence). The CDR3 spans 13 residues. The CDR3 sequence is CASSNGHQTEAFF.

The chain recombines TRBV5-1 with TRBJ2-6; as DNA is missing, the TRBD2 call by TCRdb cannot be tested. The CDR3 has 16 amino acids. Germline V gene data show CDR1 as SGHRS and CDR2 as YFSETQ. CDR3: CASRVGETAGANVLTF. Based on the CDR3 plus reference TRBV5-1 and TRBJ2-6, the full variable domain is KAGVTQTPRYLIKTRGQQVTLSCSPISGHRSVSWYQQTPGQGLQFLFEYFSETQRNKGNFPGRFSGRQFSNSRSEMNVSTLELGDSALYLCASRVGETAGANVLTFGAGSRLTVL.

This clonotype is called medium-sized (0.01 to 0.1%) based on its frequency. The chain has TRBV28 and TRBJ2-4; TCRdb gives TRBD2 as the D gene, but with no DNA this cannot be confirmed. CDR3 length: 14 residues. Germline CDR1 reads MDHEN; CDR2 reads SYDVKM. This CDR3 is CASSLFVKGRVQYF.

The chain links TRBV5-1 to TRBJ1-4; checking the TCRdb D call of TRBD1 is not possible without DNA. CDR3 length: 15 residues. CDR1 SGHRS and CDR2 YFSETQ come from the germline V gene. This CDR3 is CASSLVGQENEKLFF.

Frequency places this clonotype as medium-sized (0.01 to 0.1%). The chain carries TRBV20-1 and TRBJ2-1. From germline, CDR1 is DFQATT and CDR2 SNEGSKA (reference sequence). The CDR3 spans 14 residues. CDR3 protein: CSAPSGISYNEQFF.

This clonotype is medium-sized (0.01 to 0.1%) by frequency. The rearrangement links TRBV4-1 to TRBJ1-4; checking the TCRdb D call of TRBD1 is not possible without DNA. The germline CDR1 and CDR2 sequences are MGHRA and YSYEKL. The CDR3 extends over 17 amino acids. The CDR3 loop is CASSQKSGTSTNEKLFF.